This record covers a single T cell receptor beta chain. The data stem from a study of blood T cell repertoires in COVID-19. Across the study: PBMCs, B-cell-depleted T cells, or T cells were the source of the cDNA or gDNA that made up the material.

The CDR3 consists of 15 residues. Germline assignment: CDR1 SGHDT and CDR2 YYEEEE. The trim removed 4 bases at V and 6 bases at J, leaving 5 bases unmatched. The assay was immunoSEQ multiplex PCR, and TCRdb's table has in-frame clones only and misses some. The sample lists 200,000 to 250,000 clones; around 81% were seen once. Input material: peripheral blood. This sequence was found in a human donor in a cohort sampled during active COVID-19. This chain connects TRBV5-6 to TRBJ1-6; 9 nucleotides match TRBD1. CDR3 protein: CASSIGTGFNSPLHF. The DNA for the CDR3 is TGTGCCAGCAGCATCGGGACAGGGTTTAATTCACCCCTCCACTTT.